This T cell receptor (beta chain) appears in the sequencing data of a study of metastatic and nonmetastatic thyroid tumors. The wider study: Across peripheral blood and tumor or nodule tissue samples taken from malignant and benign thyroid patients, the repertoires were compared with one another. General study results and limits: Significantly higher TCR beta diversity was reportedly seen in malignant thyroid tumors than benign nodules, in blood and tumor.

This clone is large (0.1 to 1%) by share. Its specificity is unknown. Original analysis: In papillary thyroid cancer, a distant-metastasis classifier was built using CDR3 differences across clinicopathological groups. Using MiXCR, TCRdb re-called clones from the PCR reads. The V and J calls reflect TCRdb's pipeline rather than the authors' work. The data contain over 20,000 clones, about 28% of them singletons. Each patient went into thyroid surgery without having received any treatment. V shed 5 bases and J shed 7 bases, with 14 bases lying between them. CDR3 length: 14 amino acids. Germline V CDR1 and CDR2: MDHEN, SYDVKM.

This sequence originates from a male donor with papillary thyroid cancer or a benign thyroid nodule (not recorded which). Some clones in this sample may be carry-over from other donors' samples. J is TRBJ2-2 and V is TRBV28; D is possibly TRBD2 (6 bases). What was sequenced was tumor tissue. As DNA, the CDR3 is TGTGCCAGCAGTCCCTCTAGCGCAAGCGGGGAGCTGTTTTTT. This encodes CASSPSSASGELFF.